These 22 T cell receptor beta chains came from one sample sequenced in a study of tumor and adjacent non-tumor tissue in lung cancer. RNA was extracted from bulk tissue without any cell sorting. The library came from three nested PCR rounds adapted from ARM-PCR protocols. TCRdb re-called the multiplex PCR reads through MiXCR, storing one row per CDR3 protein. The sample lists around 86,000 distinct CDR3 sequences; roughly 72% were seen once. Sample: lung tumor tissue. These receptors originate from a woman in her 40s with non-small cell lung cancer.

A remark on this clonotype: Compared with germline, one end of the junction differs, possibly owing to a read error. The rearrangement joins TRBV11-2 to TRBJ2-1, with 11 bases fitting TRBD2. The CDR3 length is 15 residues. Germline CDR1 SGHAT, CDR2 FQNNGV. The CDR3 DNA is TGTGCCACCAGCTTAGGTCCTAGCGGGGGGATTGAGCAGTTCTTC. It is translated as CATSLGPSGGIEQFF. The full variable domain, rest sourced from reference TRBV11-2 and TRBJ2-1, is EAGVAQSPRYKIIEKRQSVAFWCNPISGHATLYWYQQILGQGPKLLIQFQNNGVVDDSQLPKDRFSAERLKGVDSTLKIQPAKLEDSAVYLCATSLGPSGGIEQFFGPGTRLTVL.

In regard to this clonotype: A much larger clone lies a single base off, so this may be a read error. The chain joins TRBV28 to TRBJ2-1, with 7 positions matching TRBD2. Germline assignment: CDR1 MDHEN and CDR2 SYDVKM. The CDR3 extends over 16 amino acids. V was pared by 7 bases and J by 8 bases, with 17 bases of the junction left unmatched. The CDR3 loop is CASNSPRGGSRDEQFF. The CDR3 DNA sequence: TGTGCCAGCAATTCCCCCCGCGGCGGGAGTCGCGATGAGCAGTTCTTC.

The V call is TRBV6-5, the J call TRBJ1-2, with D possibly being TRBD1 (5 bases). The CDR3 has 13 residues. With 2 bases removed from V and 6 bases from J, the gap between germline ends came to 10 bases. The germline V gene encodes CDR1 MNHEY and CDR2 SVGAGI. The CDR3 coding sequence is TGTGCCAGCAGTTACCGGGGCGGGGATGGCTACACCTTC. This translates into CASSYRGGDGYTF.

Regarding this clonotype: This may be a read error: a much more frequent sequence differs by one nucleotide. The CDR3 sequence: CASSLEEDTEAFF. CDR3 nucleotide sequence: TGCGCCAGCAGCTTGGAGGAAGACACTGAAGCTTTCTTT. The chain links TRBV5-1 to TRBJ1-1, with no clear D. This CDR3 contains 13 residues. V was clipped by 0 bases and J by 3 bases, with 6 bases between them. Germline-derived CDR1 and CDR2 are SGHRS and YFSETQ. Together with reference TRBV5-1 and TRBJ1-1, the CDR3 gives the full variable domain: KAGVTQTPRYLIKTRGQQVTLSCSPISGHRSVSWYQQTPGQGLQFLFEYFSETQRNKGNFPGRFSGRQFSNSRSEMNVSTLELGDSALYLCASSLEEDTEAFFGQGTRLTVV.

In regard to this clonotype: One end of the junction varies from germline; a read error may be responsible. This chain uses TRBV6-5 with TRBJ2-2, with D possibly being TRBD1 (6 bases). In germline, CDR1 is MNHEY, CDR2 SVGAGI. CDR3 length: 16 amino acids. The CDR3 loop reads CVSSRSWTANTGELFF. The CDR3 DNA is TGTGTCAGCAGCCGCAGTTGGACAGCGAACACCGGGGAGCTGTTTTTT.

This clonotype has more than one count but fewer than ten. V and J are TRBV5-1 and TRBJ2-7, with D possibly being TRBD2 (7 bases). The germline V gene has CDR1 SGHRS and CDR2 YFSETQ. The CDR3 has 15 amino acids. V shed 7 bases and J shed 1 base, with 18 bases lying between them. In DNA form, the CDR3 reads TGCGCCAGCGGAAAGACGGGGGGCGCGTCCTACGAGCAGTACTTC. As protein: CASGKTGGASYEQYF.

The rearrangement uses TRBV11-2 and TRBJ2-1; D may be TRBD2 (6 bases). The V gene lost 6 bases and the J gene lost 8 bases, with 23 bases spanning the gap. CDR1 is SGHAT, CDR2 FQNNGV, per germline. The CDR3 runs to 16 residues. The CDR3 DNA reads TGTGCCAGCAGTGATACGGGACTGGCGGCCAACGATGAGCAGTTCTTC. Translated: CASSDTGLAANDEQFF.

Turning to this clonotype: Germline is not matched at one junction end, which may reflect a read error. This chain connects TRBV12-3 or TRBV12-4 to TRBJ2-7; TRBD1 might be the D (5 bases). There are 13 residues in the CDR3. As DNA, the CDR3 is TGTGCCAGCAGCTTGACAGACTCTTACGAGCAGCACTTC. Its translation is CASSLTDSYEQHF.

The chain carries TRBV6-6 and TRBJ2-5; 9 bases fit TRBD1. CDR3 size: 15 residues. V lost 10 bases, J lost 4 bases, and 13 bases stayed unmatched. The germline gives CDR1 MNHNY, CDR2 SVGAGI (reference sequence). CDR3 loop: CANSSPGTGRETQYF. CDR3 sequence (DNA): TGTGCCAACAGCTCCCCCGGGACAGGGAGAGAGACCCAGTACTTC.

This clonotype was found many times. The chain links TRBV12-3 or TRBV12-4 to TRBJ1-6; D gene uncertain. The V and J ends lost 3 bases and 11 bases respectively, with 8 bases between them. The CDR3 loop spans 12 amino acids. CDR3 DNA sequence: TGTGCCAGCAGTTTTCTGCGGCCACCCCTCCACTTT. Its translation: CASSFLRPPLHF.

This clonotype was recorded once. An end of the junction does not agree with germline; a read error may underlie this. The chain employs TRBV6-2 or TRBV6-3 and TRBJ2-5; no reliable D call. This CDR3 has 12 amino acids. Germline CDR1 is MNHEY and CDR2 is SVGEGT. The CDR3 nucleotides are TGTGTCAGCATTACCTATCAAGAGACCCAGTACTTC. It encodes CVSITYQETQYF.

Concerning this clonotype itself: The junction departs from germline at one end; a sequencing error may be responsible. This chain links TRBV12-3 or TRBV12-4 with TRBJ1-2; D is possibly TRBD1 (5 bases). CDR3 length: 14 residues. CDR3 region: CASSLQVANGGYTF. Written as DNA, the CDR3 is TGCGCCAGCAGTTTACAGGTCGCGAACGGTGGCTACACCTTC.

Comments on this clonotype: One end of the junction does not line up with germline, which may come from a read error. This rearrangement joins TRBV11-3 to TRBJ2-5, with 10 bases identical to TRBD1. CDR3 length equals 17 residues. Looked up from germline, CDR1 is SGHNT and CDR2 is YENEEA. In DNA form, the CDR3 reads TGTGCCAGCGGCTTAAGGCGGACAGGGGGATACCGGGAGACCCAGTACTTC. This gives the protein CASGLRRTGGYRETQYF.

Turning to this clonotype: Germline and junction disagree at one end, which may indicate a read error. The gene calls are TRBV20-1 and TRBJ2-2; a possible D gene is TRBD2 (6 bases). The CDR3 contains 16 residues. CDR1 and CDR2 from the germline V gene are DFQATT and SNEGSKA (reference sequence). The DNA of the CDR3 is TGCAGTGCTGCTTCGGTCCTAGCAGGAGGGTTAGGGGAGCCGTTTTTT. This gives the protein CSAASVLAGGLGEPFF.

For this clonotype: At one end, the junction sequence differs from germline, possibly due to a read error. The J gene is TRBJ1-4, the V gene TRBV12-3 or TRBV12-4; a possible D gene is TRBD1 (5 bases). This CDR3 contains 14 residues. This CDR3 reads CANTDSTTNEKLLF. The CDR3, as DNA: TGTGCCAACACCGACAGCACAACTAATGAAAAACTGCTTTTT.

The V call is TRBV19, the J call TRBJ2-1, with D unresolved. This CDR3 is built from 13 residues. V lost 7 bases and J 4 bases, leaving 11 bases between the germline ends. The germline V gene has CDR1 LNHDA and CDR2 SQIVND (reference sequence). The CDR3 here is CASTLVWYNEQFF. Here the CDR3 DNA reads TGTGCCAGTACTCTAGTGTGGTACAATGAGCAGTTCTTC.

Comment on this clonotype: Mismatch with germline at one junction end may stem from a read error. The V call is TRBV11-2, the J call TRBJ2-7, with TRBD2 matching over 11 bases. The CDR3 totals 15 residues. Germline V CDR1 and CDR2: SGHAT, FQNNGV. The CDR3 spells CTSSHPGTSGHEQYF. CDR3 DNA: TGTACCAGTAGCCACCCCGGGACTAGCGGACACGAGCAGTACTTC.

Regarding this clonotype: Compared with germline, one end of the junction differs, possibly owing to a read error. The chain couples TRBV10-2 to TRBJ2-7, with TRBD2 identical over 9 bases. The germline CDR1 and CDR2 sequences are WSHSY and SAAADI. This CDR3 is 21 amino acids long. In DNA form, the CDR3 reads TGCACCAGCAGTGATAGAGGTGGCTCTAGCGGGAATATAGGATCGGGCTACGAGCAGTACTTC. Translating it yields CTSSDRGGSSGNIGSGYEQYF.

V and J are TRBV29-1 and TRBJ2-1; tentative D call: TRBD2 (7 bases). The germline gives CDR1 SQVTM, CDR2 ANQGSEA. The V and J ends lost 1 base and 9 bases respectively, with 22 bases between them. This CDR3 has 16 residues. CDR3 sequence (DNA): TGCAGCGTTGAAGCAATGGCTACCAGGAGGGGGGGTGAGCAGTTCTTC. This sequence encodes CSVEAMATRRGGEQFF.

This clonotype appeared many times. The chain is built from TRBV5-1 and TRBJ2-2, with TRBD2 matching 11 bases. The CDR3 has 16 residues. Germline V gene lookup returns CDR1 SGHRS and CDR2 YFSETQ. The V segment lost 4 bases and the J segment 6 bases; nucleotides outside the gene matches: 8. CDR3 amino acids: CASSRLTSGTAGELFF. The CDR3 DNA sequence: TGCGCCAGCAGCCGCCTGACTAGCGGGACAGCCGGGGAGCTGTTTTTT.

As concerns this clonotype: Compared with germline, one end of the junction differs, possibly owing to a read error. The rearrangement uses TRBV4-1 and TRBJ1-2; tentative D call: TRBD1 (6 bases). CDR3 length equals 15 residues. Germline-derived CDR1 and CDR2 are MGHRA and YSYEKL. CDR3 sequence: CVSSQDQGRNYGYIF. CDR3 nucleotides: TGCGTCAGCAGCCAAGACCAGGGGAGAAACTATGGCTACATCTTC.

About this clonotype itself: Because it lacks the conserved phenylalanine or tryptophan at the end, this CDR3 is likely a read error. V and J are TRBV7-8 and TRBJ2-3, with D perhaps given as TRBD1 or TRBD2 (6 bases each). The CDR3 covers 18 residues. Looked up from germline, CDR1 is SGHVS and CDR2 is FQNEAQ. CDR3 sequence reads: CASSSTHSTIGGARTQYL. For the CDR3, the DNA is TGTGCCAGTAGCTCAACACATTCGACTATCGGGGGCGCGCGCACGCAGTATTTG.